The clone carrying this T cell receptor (beta chain) was seen a few times. Its antigen is unidentified. This record comes from a study of response to subunit inactivated influenza vaccine. Broader study findings: Researchers suggested that each seasonal influenza vaccination recruits few new T cells.

From germline, CDR1 is LGHNA and CDR2 YSLEER. V shed 1 base and J 3 bases; nucleotides not matched to a gene: 8. The CDR3 contains 18 residues. TCRdb reanalysed the RT-PCR reads using MiXCR and keeps one entry per CDR3 protein. The table includes hundreds of thousands of distinct CDR3 sequences, more than 15% detected once. The rearrangement joins TRBV4-3 to TRBJ2-1; 11 bases align to TRBD2. The sample here was PBMCs from blood, taken 12 days after vaccination. The origin of this receptor is a man aged 50-60 years who received an inactivated influenza vaccine. Here the CDR3 reads CASSQGSIAGGIYNEQFF. As DNA, the CDR3 is TGCGCCAGCAGCCAAGGGTCCATAGCGGGGGGGATCTACAATGAGCAGTTCTTC.